The 20 T cell receptor beta chains presented below share a single source sample, sequenced in a study of CD8 T cells in Susac syndrome. Random hexamers were used to reverse transcribe an amount of about 0.5 to 1 ug RNA. Each CDR3 protein is one row after TCRdb ran MiXCR on the immunoSEQ multiplex PCR reads. The sample consists of approximately 120,000 distinct CDR3 sequences, roughly 95% of them appearing once. The sequencing input was CD4+ T cells from PBMCs. The origin of the receptors is a human donor in good health.

This clonotype came up once. The chain couples TRBV5-1 to TRBJ2-5; possible D gene TRBD1, 6 bases. The germline V and J ends were trimmed by 0 bases and 0 bases, with 6 bases remaining between them. The V gene's germline CDR1 is SGHRS and CDR2 YFSETQ. This CDR3 comprises 14 residues. The chain's CDR3 is CASSLGDNQETQYF. The CDR3 region has the DNA TGCGCCAGCAGCTTGGGGGACAACCAAGAGACCCAGTACTTC.

The chain couples TRBV3-1 to TRBJ2-7; no definite D call. V was trimmed by 4 bases and J by 3 bases, leaving 10 bases between them. Germline values: CDR1 LGHDT, CDR2 YNNKEL (reference sequence). The CDR3 totals 13 residues. Here the CDR3 DNA reads TGTGCCAGCAGCCGTTTGGCGGACTACGAGCAGTACTTC. Amino acids: CASSRLADYEQYF.

V and J are TRBV2 and TRBJ1-2; D not certain. Germline V CDR1 and CDR2: SNHLY, FYNNEI. Trimming took 4 bases from V and 8 from J, leaving 11 bases between them. The CDR3 consists of 12 residues. This CDR3 is CASSVLAGGYTF. The CDR3 DNA reads as TGTGCCAGCAGTGTTTTAGCAGGAGGCTACACCTTC.

The chain has TRBV28 and TRBJ2-7, with D perhaps TRBD2 (6 bases). The CDR3 covers 13 residues. CDR1 is MDHEN and CDR2 is SYDVKM in the germline V gene. The V end was cut by 7 bases, the J end by 3 bases, with 13 bases between. The CDR3 bases are TGTGCCAGCACCACGGGCGGGGACTACGAGCAGTACTTC. Its translation is CASTTGGDYEQYF.

This clonotype was recorded once. For the CDR3, the DNA is TGCAGTGCTCTCGGACAGGGTAGTAGAGACGAGCAGTACTTC. It is translated as CSALGQGSRDEQYF. The rearrangement joins TRBV20-1 to TRBJ2-7; 8 bases agree with TRBD1. V shed 5 bases and J 5 bases; nucleotides not matched to a gene: 11. There are 14 residues in the CDR3. The germline CDR1 and CDR2 sequences are DFQATT and SNEGSKA (reference sequence).

The chain has TRBV20-1 and TRBJ2-3; 9 positions match TRBD2. Germline CDR1 is DFQATT and CDR2 is SNEGSKA (reference sequence). The CDR3 is 15 amino acids. Trimming removed 3 bases from V and 4 bases from J; junction bases left unmatched: 8. In DNA form, the CDR3 reads TGCAGTGCTAGTGCTTTAGCGGGGGCCCCAGATACGCAGTATTTT. It is translated as CSASALAGAPDTQYF.

This clonotype showed up just once. The J gene is TRBJ2-7, the V gene TRBV6-2 or TRBV6-3; D possibly matches TRBD1 or TRBD2 (5 bases each). The CDR3 length is 13 residues. The V and J ends lost 6 bases and 3 bases respectively, with 12 bases between them. Germline V gene sequence: CDR1 MNHEY, CDR2 SVGEGT. The CDR3 protein is CASREGNYYEQYF. CDR3 nucleotide sequence: TGTGCCAGCAGAGAGGGGAACTACTACGAGCAGTACTTC.

The rearrangement links TRBV28 to TRBJ2-5; D may be TRBD1 or TRBD2 (5 bases each). CDR3 length: 15 amino acids. The V and J ends lost 6 bases and 3 bases respectively, with 17 bases between them. Germline V gene data show CDR1 as MDHEN and CDR2 as SYDVKM. The CDR3 DNA reads as TGTGCCAGCAGACACCGGGACCGGGGAAAAGAGACCCAGTACTTC. This codes for CASRHRDRGKETQYF.

The V gene is TRBV6-1, the J gene TRBJ1-5, with TRBD1 as a possible D gene (5 bases). The CDR3 has 16 amino acids. Germline CDR1 and CDR2: MNHNS and SASEGT. V was cut by 6 bases and J by 3 bases, with 18 bases left in between. For the CDR3, the DNA is TGTGCCAGCAGCCTGGGACGTGCGGGGCTCAATCAGCCCCAGCATTTT. It codes for CASSLGRAGLNQPQHF.

The chain has TRBV19 and TRBJ1-5, with 9 nucleotides matching TRBD1. Germline trimming cut 8 bases from V and 4 bases from J; bases unmatched to any gene: 0. The CDR3 spans 12 residues. Germline V lookup: CDR1 LNHDA, CDR2 SQIVND (reference sequence). The CDR3 here is CASGTGNQPQHF. DNA for the CDR3: TGTGCCAGTGGGACAGGGAATCAGCCCCAGCATTTT.

This sequence joins TRBV20-1 and TRBJ1-2; D call uncertain. The CDR3 is 11 residues long. CDR1 and CDR2 (germline): DFQATT, SNEGSKA (reference sequence). The germline V and J ends were trimmed by 8 bases and 8 bases, with 15 bases remaining between them. CDR3 in amino acids: CSSPLLGGYTF. For the CDR3, the DNA is TGCAGTTCCCCCCTCTTGGGAGGCTACACCTTC.

This chain uses TRBV4-1 with TRBJ1-2; D remains ambiguous. Germline CDR1 MGHRA, CDR2 YSYEKL. CDR3 length: 14 amino acids. Deletions cut 0 bases from V and 6 bases from J, with 11 bases between. The CDR3 loop is CASSQDPRDHGYTF. The CDR3, as DNA: TGCGCCAGCAGCCAAGATCCTAGAGACCATGGCTACACCTTC.

J is TRBJ2-3 and V is TRBV4-2, with a possible D match to TRBD1 (5 bases). The CDR3 is 12 amino acids. The V end lost 5 bases, the J end lost 6 bases, and 9 bases lay between the germline ends. Germline CDR1 LGHNA, CDR2 YNFKEQ. The DNA of the CDR3 is TGTGCCAGCAGCATAGGGGCGGATACGCAGTATTTT. Its translation is CASSIGADTQYF.

The V gene is TRBV5-4, the J gene TRBJ2-6, with 8 bases fitting TRBD1. The length of the CDR3 is 18 residues. CDR1 is SGHNT, CDR2 YYREEE, per germline (reference sequence). J lost 0 bases, V lost 3 bases, and 8 bases had no gene match. The CDR3 coding sequence is TGTGCCAGCAGCTCGGGCCGGGACAGGCTCTCTGGGGCCAACGTCCTGACTTTC. Amino acid sequence: CASSSGRDRLSGANVLTF.

In nucleotides, the CDR3 is TGTGCCAGCAGCCAAGTCGGAATACAGGGGCTCGGGACCCAGTACTTC. This sequence encodes CASSQVGIQGLGTQYF. This sequence joins TRBV14 and TRBJ2-5; 7 bases agree with TRBD1. The CDR3 is 16 residues long. Losses at the gene ends were 1 base for V and 7 bases for J; bases not matched to a gene: 12. Germline-derived CDR1 and CDR2 are SGHDN and FVKESK.

The chain has TRBV2 and TRBJ2-5; 9 bases match TRBD2. Trimming removed 7 bases from V and 5 bases from J; junction bases left unmatched: 5. Germline V gene data show CDR1 as SNHLY and CDR2 as FYNNEI. This CDR3 has 13 amino acids. CDR3: CASNERGEETQYF. The CDR3 nucleotides are TGTGCCAGCAACGAGCGGGGGGAGGAGACCCAGTACTTC. Full variable domain (missing parts from reference TRBV2 and TRBJ2-5): EPEVTQTPSHQVTQMGQEVILRCVPISNHLYFYWYRQILGQKVEFLVSFYNNEISEKSEIFDDQFSVERPDGSNFTLKIRSTKLEDSAMYFCASNERGEETQYFGPGTRLLVL.

This sequence joins TRBV2 and TRBJ1-1, with D tentatively TRBD1 (5 bases). Germline loops: CDR1 SNHLY, CDR2 FYNNEI. The CDR3 spans 13 residues. The ends were cut back, 10 bases at V and 2 bases at J, with 14 bases in the middle. CDR3 DNA: TGTGCCACCTACAGGAACCCCAACACTGAAGCTTTCTTT. The encoded protein is CATYRNPNTEAFF. The full variable domain, rest sourced from reference TRBV2 and TRBJ1-1, is EPEVTQTPSHQVTQMGQEVILRCVPISNHLYFYWYRQILGQKVEFLVSFYNNEISEKSEIFDDQFSVERPDGSNFTLKIRSTKLEDSAMYFCATYRNPNTEAFFGQGTRLTVV.

The sample holds a few counts of this clonotype. V is TRBV29-1 and J is TRBJ2-2; the D is unclear. CDR1 SQVTM and CDR2 ANQGSEA come from the germline V gene. The V end lost 2 bases, the J end lost 8 bases, and 6 bases lay between the germline ends. There are 11 residues in the CDR3. CDR3 in amino acids: CSVELLGELFF. The CDR3 DNA reads TGCAGCGTTGAACTTCTTGGGGAGCTGTTTTTT.

This chain links TRBV29-1 with TRBJ1-5; possible D gene TRBD1, 6 bases. Germline loops: CDR1 SQVTM, CDR2 ANQGSEA. V dropped 8 bases and J dropped 6 bases, with 17 bases sitting between them. This CDR3 has 13 amino acids. CDR3 in DNA: TGCAGCCTTAAGGTACAGGGAGGTCAGCCCCAGCATTTT. Encoded protein: CSLKVQGGQPQHF.

Here the CDR3 DNA reads TGTGCCAGCAGTTTAACATTGATTGGGGCCAACGTCCTGACTTTC. It encodes CASSLTLIGANVLTF. This chain connects TRBV12-3 or TRBV12-4 to TRBJ2-6, with unresolved D. CDR3 length: 15 residues. Trimming removed 2 bases from V and 3 bases from J, with 8 bases in between.